This note documents a single T cell receptor beta chain sequence. The CDR3 is made up of 16 amino acids. The germline gives CDR1 SGHVS, CDR2 FQNEAQ. These data belong to a study of T cells expressing NK-cell markers. Whole-study context: It was sorted CD3+CD56+NKG2C+, CD3+CD56+NKG2C- and CD3+CD56-NKG2C+ T cells that supplied the TCR beta repertoires.

TCR beta libraries carry UMIs added by 5'RACE template switching. TCRdb reanalyzed the 5' RACE reads, giving one entry per CDR3 protein sequence and no DNA. Recorded for this sample: some 450,000 distinct CDR3 sequences. The receptor was derived from a woman aged 18 to 75 in good health. The sample comprised blood T cells: a sorted CD56 or NKG2C T cell subset, CD4+ or CD8+ T cells, or bulk PBMC T cells (not recorded which). This chain uses TRBV7-8 with TRBJ1-2; without DNA, the TCRdb call of TRBD1 cannot be checked. The CDR3 here is CASTPGGTASSRGYTF.